This entry lists 25 T cell receptor beta chains sequenced from one sample in a study of blood T cells in healthy people across ages. Using a J-beta primer mix together with a sample-barcoded 5' primer, a second PCR was run for roughly 7 to 12 cycles. TCRdb re-called the 5' RACE reads with MiXCR, one entry per CDR3 protein. In the table there are more than 750,000 distinct CDR3 sequences, around 29% of which are singletons. The same specimen was also included in a second study, on T cells of mothers and their children.

The sequenced sample consisted of blood. The receptor source for this set is a woman aged 40 to 50 in good health.

V usage is TRBV29-1 and J usage is TRBJ2-1; weak D call: TRBD2 (6 bases). Germline V gives CDR1 SQVTM, CDR2 ANQGSEA. V was trimmed by 3 bases and J by 9 bases, leaving 12 bases between them. The CDR3 extends over 12 amino acids. The CDR3, as DNA: TGCAGCGTTGACGGCGGAGCGGGTGAGCAGTTCTTC. Protein sequence: CSVDGGAGEQFF.

The rearrangement joins TRBV4-3 to TRBJ2-5; 8 bases map to TRBD2. The CDR3 length is 18 residues. From germline, CDR1 is LGHNA and CDR2 YSLEER. Trimming at V came to 4 bases and at J to 2 bases, leaving 15 bases not matched to a gene. CDR3 amino acids: CASSRRVWGGGPQETQYF. The DNA of the CDR3 is TGCGCCAGCAGCCGTCGAGTTTGGGGCGGGGGGCCTCAAGAGACCCAGTACTTC.

This clonotype was observed a few times. The chain uses TRBV5-1 and TRBJ1-1; 8 bases agree with TRBD1. Germline CDR1 and CDR2: SGHRS and YFSETQ. The trim removed 3 bases at V and 5 bases at J, leaving 6 bases unmatched. CDR3 size: 14 residues. The CDR3 DNA follows: TGCGCCAGCAGCTGGACAGGGCCTAAGACTGAAGCTTTCTTT. Translation gives CASSWTGPKTEAFF.

This clonotype was counted ten times or more. V and J are TRBV6-5 and TRBJ2-3; D may be TRBD1 (6 bases). The CDR3 is 13 amino acids. Germline values: CDR1 MNHEY, CDR2 SVGAGI. The ends were cut back, 0 bases at V and 9 bases at J, with 10 bases in the middle. DNA for the CDR3: TGTGCCAGCAGTTACTCGAGTAGGGGGACGCAGTATTTT. This codes for CASSYSSRGTQYF.

About this clonotype itself: Possible read error: a much larger clone is one base away. The gene calls are TRBV7-2 and TRBJ1-5; D perhaps matches TRBD1 (6 bases). CDR1 and CDR2 (germline): SGHTA, FQGNSA. CDR3 size: 16 residues. The CDR3 loop is CVSSLAVFGGRQPQHF. The CDR3 region has the DNA TGTGTCAGCAGCTTAGCGGTCTTCGGGGGCCGGCAGCCCCAGCATTTT.

The V and J genes are TRBV29-1 and TRBJ2-1, with 9 nucleotides matching TRBD1. This CDR3 has 14 residues. J was trimmed by 8 bases and V by 6 bases; bases with no gene match: 11. Germline CDR1 SQVTM, CDR2 ANQGSEA. The CDR3 DNA follows: TGCAGCGTAAACGGACAGGGGAGAATGTATGAGCAGTTCTTC. It yields the protein CSVNGQGRMYEQFF.

This clonotype was detected ten times or more. The rearrangement uses TRBV7-2 and TRBJ1-2; a possible D gene is TRBD1 (5 bases). CDR1 is SGHTA, CDR2 FQGNSA, per germline. Deletions cut 2 bases from V and 4 bases from J, with 17 bases between. The CDR3 has 16 residues. CDR3 in amino acids: CASSLTWDGSGYGYTF. CDR3 bases: TGTGCCAGCAGCTTAACCTGGGACGGGTCGGGCTATGGCTACACCTTC.

The rearrangement links TRBV7-6 to TRBJ2-7, with unresolved D. The CDR3 has 15 residues. Trimming shortened V by 0 bases and J by 3 bases, and 12 bases separated the two germline ends. CDR1 and CDR2 from the germline V gene are SGHVS and FNYEAQ. This CDR3 is CASSLAYTSIYEQYF. The CDR3 coding sequence is TGTGCCAGCAGCTTAGCATACACATCGATCTACGAGCAGTACTTC.

V gene TRBV25-1 combines with J gene TRBJ2-7; the D gene could be TRBD1 or TRBD2 (5 bases each). Germline CDR1 reads MGHDK; CDR2 reads SYGVNS. CDR3 length equals 15 residues. Trimming shortened V by 3 bases and J by 0 bases, and 12 bases separated the two germline ends. CDR3 sequence: CASSEVGTDSYEQYF. In DNA, the CDR3 is TGTGCCAGCAGTGAGGTCGGGACGGACTCCTACGAGCAGTACTTC.

As to this clonotype: This sequence may be a read error, since a much larger clone differs from it by one base. The rearrangement uses TRBV7-8 and TRBJ2-7; D might be TRBD1 (6 bases). The V end lost 1 base, the J end lost 2 bases, and 12 bases lay between the germline ends. The CDR3 length is 15 residues. The germline CDR1 and CDR2 sequences are SGHVS and FQNEAQ. The chain's CDR3 is CASSLEVTGAYEQYF. The CDR3, as DNA: TGTGCCAGCAGCTTAGAAGTGACAGGCGCCTACGAGCAGTACTTC.

In DNA, the CDR3 is TGTGCCAGCAGCTTGGTGCAGCCTCCCCTAGGGAATGAGCAGTACTTC. Translating gives CASSLVQPPLGNEQYF. The chain carries TRBV5-5 and TRBJ2-7; D is unclear. This CDR3 is 16 amino acids long. Trimming stripped 0 bases from V and 7 bases from J, with 20 bases between. Germline lookup yields CDR1 SGHKS and CDR2 YYEKEE (reference sequence).

This sequence joins TRBV12-3 or TRBV12-4 and TRBJ1-2; tentative D call: TRBD1 (5 bases). The CDR3 spans 12 residues. Trimming took off 4 bases at V and 8 bases at J, with 11 bases between the two ends. The CDR3 nucleotides read TGTGCCAGCAGTTCGGCGGGGCGCGGCTACACCTTC. Translated, it gives CASSSAGRGYTF.

There are a few counts of this clonotype. V is TRBV28 and J is TRBJ2-6; D may correspond to TRBD1 or TRBD2 (5 bases each). The CDR3 totals 16 residues. Looked up from germline, CDR1 is MDHEN and CDR2 is SYDVKM. V lost 11 bases, J lost 0 bases, and 17 bases lay in between. The CDR3 sequence is CAGTLGVFSGANVLTF. The CDR3 nucleotides are TGTGCCGGCACCCTGGGGGTTTTCTCTGGGGCCAACGTCCTGACTTTC.

This clonotype was detected many times. CDR3 bases: TGCAGCGTTGAAGACCCCGGGACGGTTTATGGCTACACCTTC. This gives the protein CSVEDPGTVYGYTF. The chain links TRBV29-1 to TRBJ1-2; TRBD1 is a possible D gene (5 bases). Germline loops: CDR1 SQVTM, CDR2 ANQGSEA. The CDR3 contains 14 residues. Trimming took 0 bases from V and 5 from J, leaving 13 bases between them. Variable domain in full (rest from reference TRBV29-1 and TRBJ1-2): SAVISQKPSRDICQRGTSLTIQCQVDSQVTMMFWYRQQPGQSLTLIATANQGSEATYESGFVIDKFPISRPNLTFSTLTVSNMSPEDSSIYLCSVEDPGTVYGYTFGSGTRLTVV.

The sample holds a few counts of this clonotype. The rearrangement uses TRBV5-4 and TRBJ1-2, with a tentative D call TRBD1 (5 bases). With 0 bases removed from V and 1 base from J, the gap between germline ends came to 16 bases. The CDR3 has 17 residues. Germline V CDR1 and CDR2: SGHNT, YYREEE (reference sequence). The CDR3, as DNA: TGTGCCAGCAGCTTGGCCTCCGGGACCGACTATAACTATGGCTACACCTTC. Protein product: CASSLASGTDYNYGYTF.

CDR3 in DNA: TGTGCCACCAGACTCAGGGGACCCACAGATACGCAGTATTTT. Translated: CATRLRGPTDTQYF. The V gene is TRBV6-6, the J gene TRBJ2-3; D perhaps matches TRBD1 (6 bases). Germline-derived CDR1 and CDR2 are MNHNY and SVGAGI (reference sequence). Trimming stripped 10 bases from V and 2 bases from J, with 16 bases between. This CDR3 has 14 residues.

The chain has TRBV7-9 and TRBJ2-3, with 7 bases fitting TRBD1. The germline V gene has CDR1 SEHNR and CDR2 FQNEAQ (reference sequence). The junction had 5 bases not matched to a gene; V was cut back by 5 bases and J by 3 bases. The CDR3 has 14 amino acids. The CDR3 reads CASSPVDRTDTQYF. For the CDR3, the DNA is TGTGCCAGCAGCCCAGTGGACAGGACAGATACGCAGTATTTT.

This clonotype was counted many times. CDR3 sequence (DNA): TGTGCCAGCAGCCAAGACCTACTGGGGCAGGGACCCTACGAGCAGTACTTC. It yields the protein CASSQDLLGQGPYEQYF. J is TRBJ2-7 and V is TRBV3-1; tentatively, D is TRBD1 or TRBD2 (5 bases each). Germline assignment: CDR1 LGHDT and CDR2 YNNKEL (reference sequence). V lost 0 bases, J lost 2 bases, and 17 bases lay in between. The CDR3 runs to 17 residues.

This clonotype was detected a few times. This chain connects TRBV6-1 to TRBJ2-7; no clear D gene. With 10 bases removed from V and 2 bases from J, the gap between germline ends came to 9 bases. Per the germline V gene, CDR1 is MNHNS and CDR2 is SASEGT. This CDR3 comprises 11 residues. The CDR3 DNA reads TGTGCCATGGGTAGGCCCTACGAGCAGTACTTC. It encodes CAMGRPYEQYF.

This clonotype was seen ten or more times. This chain connects TRBV4-1 to TRBJ1-2; TRBD1 is a possible D gene (5 bases). The CDR3 has 13 amino acids. Trimming cost V 2 bases and J 10 bases, with 14 bases left between them. CDR1 and CDR2 from the germline V gene are MGHRA and YSYEKL. The CDR3 region has the DNA TGCGCCAGCAGCCAATTGGGGCTCTATCCCTACACCTTC. This encodes CASSQLGLYPYTF.

This clonotype was seen ten or more times. V is TRBV7-3 and J is TRBJ2-7; 12 bases are a match to TRBD1. CDR3 length: 20 residues. CDR1 SGHTA and CDR2 FQGTGA come from the germline V gene. The V and J ends lost 3 bases and 0 bases, in that order; junction bases with no gene match: 15. DNA of the CDR3: TGTGCCAGCAGCTTCACAGACCGGGACAGGGGGCGAGGTAGCTCCTACGAGCAGTACTTC. Its protein is CASSFTDRDRGRGSSYEQYF.

This clonotype was seen a few times. The chain uses TRBV20-1 and TRBJ2-5; weak D call: TRBD1 (6 bases). CDR1 and CDR2 (germline): DFQATT, SNEGSKA (reference sequence). Trimming stripped 0 bases from V and 9 bases from J, with 23 bases between. CDR3 length equals 16 residues. For the CDR3, the DNA is TGCAGTGCTAGAGAATATATCGACAGGCTAACAAAGGCCCAGTACTTC. It is translated as CSAREYIDRLTKAQYF.

This clonotype came up once. The CDR3 carries no conserved terminal phenylalanine or tryptophan, so it likely arises from a read error. J is TRBJ1-5 and V is TRBV7-2, with TRBD1 identical over 8 bases. Germline CDR1 is SGHTA and CDR2 is FQGNSA. The V segment lost 5 bases and the J segment 3 bases; nucleotides outside the gene matches: 6. This CDR3 is 15 amino acids long. The CDR3 DNA follows: TGTGCCAGCAGCACCCGGACAGGGAACAATCAGCCCCAGCATTTA. Its translation: CASSTRTGNNQPQHL.

In this sample, this clonotype turned up a few times. The rearrangement links TRBV7-2 to TRBJ1-1; D possibly corresponds to TRBD1 (5 bases). V shed 3 bases and J shed 3 bases, with 14 bases lying between them. The length of the CDR3 is 15 residues. Germline lookup yields CDR1 SGHTA and CDR2 FQGNSA. The CDR3 DNA is TGTGCCAGCAGCTTGAATTTGAGGGGAGACACTGAAGCTTTCTTT. Translating it yields CASSLNLRGDTEAFF.

The chain links TRBV7-2 to TRBJ2-1, with 9 bases that match TRBD1. Germline CDR1 and CDR2: SGHTA and FQGNSA. CDR3 length: 15 residues. The V segment lost 7 bases and the J segment 8 bases; nucleotides outside the gene matches: 12. CDR3: CASILGTGYRDEQFF. For the CDR3, the DNA is TGTGCCAGCATCCTCGGGACAGGGTATCGCGATGAGCAGTTCTTC.